This T cell receptor (beta chain) was recovered during a study of CD8+ T cells in alopecia areata. This CDR3 has 13 residues. The V gene's germline CDR1 is SNHLY and CDR2 FYNNEI. V dropped 1 base and J dropped 5 bases, with 6 bases sitting between them. Treatment defined: oral pan-JAK inhibitor, 5-10 mg twice daily. Both peripheral blood and punch biopsies of lesional scalp skin were obtained from patients who had alopecia areata. This clone was seen a few times. Its specificity is unknown. Study-wide results and limits: While tofacitinib was given, many expanded lesional clones persisted in scalp and blood.

As the sequencing template, cDNA was produced by extracting RNA and reverse transcribing it. Profiling relied on immunoSEQ multiplex PCR, and the TCRdb table lists in-frame clones only, not all of them. The sample holds about 200,000 clones, 50% to 60% seen once. This specimen was CD4+ T cells sorted from blood, taken at week 4, from a patient treated with tofacitinib. The chain recombines TRBV2 with TRBJ2-1; D possibly corresponds to TRBD1 (6 bases). This clonotype was sampled from a human donor with alopecia areata. The CDR3 DNA sequence: TGTGCCAGCAGTGAAGGGGGGCACAATGAGCAGTTCTTC. Its translation is CASSEGGHNEQFF. Combining the CDR3 with reference TRBV2 and TRBJ2-1 gives the whole variable domain EPEVTQTPSHQVTQMGQEVILRCVPISNHLYFYWYRQILGQKVEFLVSFYNNEISEKSEIFDDQFSVERPDGSNFTLKIRSTKLEDSAMYFCASSEGGHNEQFFGPGTRLTVL.